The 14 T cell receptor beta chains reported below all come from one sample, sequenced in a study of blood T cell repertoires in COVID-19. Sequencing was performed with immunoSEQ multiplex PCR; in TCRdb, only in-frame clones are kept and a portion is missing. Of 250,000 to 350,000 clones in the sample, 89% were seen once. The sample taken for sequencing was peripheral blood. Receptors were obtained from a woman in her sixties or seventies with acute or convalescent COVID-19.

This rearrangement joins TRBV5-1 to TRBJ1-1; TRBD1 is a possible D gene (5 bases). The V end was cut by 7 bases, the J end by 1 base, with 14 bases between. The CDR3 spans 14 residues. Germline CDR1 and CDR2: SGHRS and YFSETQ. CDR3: CASGPQGQNTEAFF. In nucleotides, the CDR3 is TGCGCCAGCGGCCCCCAGGGCCAGAACACTGAAGCTTTCTTT.

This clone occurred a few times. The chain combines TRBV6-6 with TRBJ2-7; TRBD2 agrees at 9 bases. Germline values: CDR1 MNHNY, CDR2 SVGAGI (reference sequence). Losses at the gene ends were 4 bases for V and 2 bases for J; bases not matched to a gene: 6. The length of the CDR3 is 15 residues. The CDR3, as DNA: TGTGCCAGCAGTTCCCGACTAGCGGTTGCCTACGAGCAGTACTTC. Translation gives CASSSRLAVAYEQYF.

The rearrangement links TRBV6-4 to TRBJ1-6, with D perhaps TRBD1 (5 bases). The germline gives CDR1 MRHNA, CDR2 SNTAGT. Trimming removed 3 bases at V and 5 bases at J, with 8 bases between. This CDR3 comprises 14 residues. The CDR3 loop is CASSESGDNSPLHF. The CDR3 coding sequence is TGTGCCAGCAGTGAATCGGGGGATAATTCACCCCTCCACTTT.

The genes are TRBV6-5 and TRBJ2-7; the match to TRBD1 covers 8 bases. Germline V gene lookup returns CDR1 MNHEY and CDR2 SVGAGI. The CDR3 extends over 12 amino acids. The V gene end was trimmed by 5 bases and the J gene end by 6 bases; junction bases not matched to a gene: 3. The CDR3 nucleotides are TGTGCCAGCAGTAGAGACAGGGGCGAGCAGTACTTC. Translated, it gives CASSRDRGEQYF.

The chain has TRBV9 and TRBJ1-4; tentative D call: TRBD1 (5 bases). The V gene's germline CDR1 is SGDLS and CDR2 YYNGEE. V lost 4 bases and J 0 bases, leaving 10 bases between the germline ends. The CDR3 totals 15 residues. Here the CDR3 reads CASSPTVATNEKLFF. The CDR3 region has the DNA TGTGCCAGCAGCCCGACAGTTGCAACTAATGAAAAACTGTTTTTT.

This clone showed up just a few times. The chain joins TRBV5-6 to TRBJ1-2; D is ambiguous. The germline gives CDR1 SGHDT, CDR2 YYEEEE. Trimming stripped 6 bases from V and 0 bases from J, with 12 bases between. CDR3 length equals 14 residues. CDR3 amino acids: CASNPQNTNYGYTF. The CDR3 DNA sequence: TGTGCCAGCAACCCACAGAATACTAACTATGGCTACACCTTC. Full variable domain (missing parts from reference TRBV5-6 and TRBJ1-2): DAGVTQSPTHLIKTRGQQVTLRCSPKSGHDTVSWYQQALGQGPQFIFQYYEEEERQRGNFPDRFSGHQFPNYSSELNVNALLLGDSALYLCASNPQNTNYGYTFGSGTRLTVV.

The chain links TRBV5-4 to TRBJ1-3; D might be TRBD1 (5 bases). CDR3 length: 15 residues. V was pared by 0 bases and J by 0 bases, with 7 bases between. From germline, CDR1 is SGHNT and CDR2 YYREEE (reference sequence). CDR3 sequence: CASSLDGASGNTIYF. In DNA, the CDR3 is TGTGCCAGCAGCTTGGATGGGGCCTCTGGAAACACCATATATTTT.

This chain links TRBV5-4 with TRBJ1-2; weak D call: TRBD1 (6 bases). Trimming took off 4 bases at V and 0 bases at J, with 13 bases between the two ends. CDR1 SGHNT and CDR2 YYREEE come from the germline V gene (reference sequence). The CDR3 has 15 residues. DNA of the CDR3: TGTGCCAGCAGCAACCGGGACAAGCCTAACTATGGCTACACCTTC. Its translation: CASSNRDKPNYGYTF.

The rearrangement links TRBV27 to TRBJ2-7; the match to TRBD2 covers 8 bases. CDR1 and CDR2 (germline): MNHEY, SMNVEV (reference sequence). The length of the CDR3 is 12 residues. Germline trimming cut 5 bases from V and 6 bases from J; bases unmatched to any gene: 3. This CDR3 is CASSHRGGEQYF. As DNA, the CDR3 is TGTGCCAGCAGTCATCGGGGGGGCGAGCAGTACTTC.

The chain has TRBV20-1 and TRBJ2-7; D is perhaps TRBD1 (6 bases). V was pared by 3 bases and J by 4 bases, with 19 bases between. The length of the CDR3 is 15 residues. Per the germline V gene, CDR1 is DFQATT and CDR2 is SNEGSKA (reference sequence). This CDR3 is CSASRGGTPKYEQYF. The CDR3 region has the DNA TGCAGTGCTAGTAGAGGGGGTACTCCTAAGTACGAGCAGTACTTC.

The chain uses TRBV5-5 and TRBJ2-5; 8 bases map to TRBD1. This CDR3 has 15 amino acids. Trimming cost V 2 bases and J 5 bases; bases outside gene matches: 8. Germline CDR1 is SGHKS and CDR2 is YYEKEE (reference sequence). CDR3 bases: TGTGCCAGCAGCTTAGAGACAGGGGCGGTGGAGACCCAGTACTTC. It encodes CASSLETGAVETQYF.

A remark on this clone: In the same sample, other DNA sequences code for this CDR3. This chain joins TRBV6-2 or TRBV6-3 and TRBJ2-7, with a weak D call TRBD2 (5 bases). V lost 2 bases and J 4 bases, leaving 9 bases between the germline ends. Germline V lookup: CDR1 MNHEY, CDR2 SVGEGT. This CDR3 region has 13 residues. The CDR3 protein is CASSYGGTYEQYF. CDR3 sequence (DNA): TGTGCCAGCAGTTACGGAGGAACGTACGAGCAGTACTTC.

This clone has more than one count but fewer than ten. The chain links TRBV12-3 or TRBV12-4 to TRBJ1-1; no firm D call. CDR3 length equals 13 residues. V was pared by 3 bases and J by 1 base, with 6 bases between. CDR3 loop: CASSFQANTEAFF. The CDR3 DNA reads TGTGCCAGCAGTTTTCAGGCGAACACTGAAGCTTTCTTT.

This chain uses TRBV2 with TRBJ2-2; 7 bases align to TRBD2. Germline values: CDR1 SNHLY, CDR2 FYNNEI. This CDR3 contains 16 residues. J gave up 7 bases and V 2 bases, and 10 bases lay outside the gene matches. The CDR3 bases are TGTGCCAGCAGTGAACCGGGGGGTGGAACAAACGGGGAGCTGTTTTTT. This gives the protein CASSEPGGGTNGELFF.